This passage covers 20 T cell receptor beta chains from one sample sequenced in a study of blood T cell repertoires in COVID-19. Only in-frame clones appear in the TCRdb table, and some are missing; sequencing was by immunoSEQ multiplex PCR. Of 95,000 to 100,000 clones listed, approximately 80% are singletons. The sample comprised peripheral blood. The receptors shown here come from a man aged 70 or older with acute or convalescent COVID-19.

The chain employs TRBV7-3 and TRBJ2-1; 10 nucleotides match TRBD2. V shed 4 bases, J shed 3 bases, and the junction held 3 bases outside the gene matches. This CDR3 region has 15 residues. Germline V gene data show CDR1 as SGHTA and CDR2 as FQGTGA. The CDR3 here is CASSSGTSVYNEQFF. The CDR3 DNA reads as TGTGCCAGCAGCTCCGGGACTAGCGTCTACAATGAGCAGTTCTTC.

The rearrangement uses TRBV6-5 and TRBJ2-5, with 11 bases fitting TRBD2. This CDR3 comprises 15 residues. Unmatched junction bases numbered 6, after V lost 4 bases and J lost 5 bases. Germline V CDR1 and CDR2: MNHEY, SVGAGI. CDR3 DNA: TGTGCCAGCAGTTTAGCGGGAGGGCCGAGGGAGACCCAGTACTTC. Its protein is CASSLAGGPRETQYF.

The chain combines TRBV11-1 with TRBJ2-7, with TRBD1 matching 7 bases. The V gene end was trimmed by 5 bases and the J gene end by 0 bases; junction bases not matched to a gene: 4. The germline CDR1 and CDR2 sequences are SGHAT and FQDESV (reference sequence). CDR3 size: 14 residues. The CDR3 reads CASSTGQDSYEQYF. In DNA, the CDR3 is TGTGCCAGCAGCACCGGACAGGACTCCTACGAGCAGTACTTC.

The chain combines TRBV19 with TRBJ2-5, with 7 bases fitting TRBD1. Trimming at V came to 3 bases and at J to 5 bases, leaving 6 bases not matched to a gene. Germline CDR1 is LNHDA and CDR2 is SQIVND (reference sequence). The CDR3 covers 14 residues. CDR3 nucleotide sequence: TGTGCCAGTAGTATGAGCGCAGGGGGTGAGACCCAGTACTTC. Its translation: CASSMSAGGETQYF.

This rearrangement joins TRBV4-3 to TRBJ1-2; TRBD1 might be the D (6 bases). The CDR3 is made up of 15 amino acids. Germline loops: CDR1 LGHNA, CDR2 YSLEER. The V end was cut by 4 bases, the J end by 7 bases, with 19 bases between. CDR3: CASSLSGTPTIGYTF. The CDR3 DNA reads TGCGCCAGCAGCCTCAGCGGGACACCGACTATTGGCTACACCTTC.

The V gene is TRBV25-1, the J gene TRBJ2-3; no definite D call. This CDR3 comprises 15 residues. With 9 bases removed from V and 0 bases from J, the gap between germline ends came to 16 bases. Per germline, CDR1 MGHDK and CDR2 SYGVNS. The CDR3 here is CASGATPASTDTQYF. As DNA, the CDR3 is TGTGCCAGTGGAGCAACCCCAGCTAGCACAGATACGCAGTATTTT.

The chain couples TRBV6-5 to TRBJ2-1, with 7 positions matching TRBD2. Germline CDR1 reads MNHEY; CDR2 reads SVGAGI. There are 14 residues in the CDR3. V lost 6 bases, J lost 6 bases, and 8 bases stayed unmatched. The CDR3 nucleotides are TGTGCCAGCAGCGGACTAGATTATGTCAATGAGCAGTTCTTC. This sequence encodes CASSGLDYVNEQFF.

The chain uses TRBV11-2 and TRBJ2-3; 8 bases are a match to TRBD1. The CDR3 extends over 16 amino acids. Trimming removed 5 bases from V and 6 bases from J; junction bases left unmatched: 13. CDR1 and CDR2 from the germline V gene are SGHAT and FQNNGV. CDR3 residues: CASSPGQGRGKDTQYF. CDR3 nucleotides: TGTGCCAGCAGCCCAGGACAGGGTCGGGGCAAGGATACGCAGTATTTT.

The chain carries TRBV27 and TRBJ2-3, with TRBD2 matching over 7 bases. Germline lookup yields CDR1 MNHEY and CDR2 SMNVEV (reference sequence). V trimming: 5 bases; J trimming: 6 bases; junction bases outside the gene matches: 14. This CDR3 contains 16 residues. CDR3 in amino acids: CASSPQGGRVGDTQYF. The CDR3 nucleotides are TGTGCCAGCAGTCCCCAAGGCGGGAGAGTCGGCGATACGCAGTATTTT.

The CDR3 sequence: CASSPGLAGLEQYF. Written as DNA, the CDR3 is TGTGCCAGCAGTCCCGGACTAGCGGGACTCGAGCAGTACTTC. The genes are TRBV7-8 and TRBJ2-7; 12 bases map to TRBD2. J was trimmed by 6 bases and V by 6 bases; bases with no gene match: 6. Per germline, CDR1 SGHVS and CDR2 FQNEAQ. The CDR3 length is 14 residues.

This chain connects TRBV19 to TRBJ2-3; 11 nucleotides align to TRBD2. CDR1 is LNHDA, CDR2 SQIVND, per germline (reference sequence). V lost 7 bases and J lost 2; bases outside the gene matches: 8. The CDR3 contains 16 residues. CDR3 amino acids: CASKTVAGGTTDTQYF. The CDR3 DNA is TGTGCCAGTAAAACCGTAGCGGGGGGGACCACAGATACGCAGTATTTT.

The genes are TRBV29-1 and TRBJ1-1, with TRBD1 matching 8 bases. The length of the CDR3 is 14 residues. J gave up 4 bases and V 4 bases, and 8 bases lay outside the gene matches. The germline CDR1 and CDR2 sequences are SQVTM and ANQGSEA. CDR3 in DNA: TGCAGCGTTGCAGGGGGCCCCATAGGCACTGAAGCTTTCTTT. Amino acid sequence: CSVAGGPIGTEAFF.

This chain connects TRBV3-1 (or the pseudogene TRBV3-2) to TRBJ2-5; TRBD1 is a possible D gene (6 bases). V lost 5 bases to trimming and J lost 4 bases, with 11 bases between them. Germline V gene lookup returns CDR1 LGHDT and CDR2 YNNKEL (reference sequence). This CDR3 is built from 13 residues. CDR3 residues: CASSTRGGETQYF. CDR3 nucleotides: TGTGCCAGCAGCACCCGAGGGGGAGAGACCCAGTACTTC.

In its sample, this clone was seen a few times. V usage is TRBV5-5 and J usage is TRBJ1-2; TRBD1 agrees at 8 bases. CDR3 length equals 16 residues. The V gene end was trimmed by 4 bases and the J gene end by 8 bases; junction bases not matched to a gene: 16. CDR1 is SGHKS, CDR2 YYEKEE, per germline (reference sequence). CDR3 sequence: CASSPTQSGQGEGYTF. In nucleotides, the CDR3 is TGTGCCAGCAGCCCCACCCAATCAGGACAGGGCGAAGGCTACACCTTC.

This chain connects TRBV5-1 to TRBJ1-4; TRBD1 matches 7 bases. The CDR3 is 14 amino acids. The trim removed 6 bases at V and 4 bases at J, leaving 6 bases unmatched. CDR1 and CDR2 from the germline V gene are SGHRS and YFSETQ. The CDR3 nucleotides are TGCGCCAGCACCGGGGACAGCGGTAATGAAAAACTGTTTTTT. It codes for CASTGDSGNEKLFF.

This chain connects TRBV1 to TRBJ1-2; the table's D call, TRBD1, was not checked against the DNA. TRBV1 is flagged as a pseudogene. The CDR3 contains 14 residues. In DNA form, the CDR3 reads TGCACCAGCAGCCAGAGGGGGCAGTACTATGGCTACACCTTC. Encoded protein: CTSSQRGQYYGYTF.

This clone was picked up a small number of times. The rearrangement joins TRBV21-1 to TRBJ2-3; the table gives TRBD1 as D, unverified against the DNA. TRBV21-1 is a pseudogene segment. The CDR3 length is 17 residues. The CDR3 spells CASNDETGTGMADTQYF. In nucleotides, the CDR3 is TGTGCCAGCAACGATGAAACCGGGACAGGGATGGCAGATACGCAGTATTTT.

This rearrangement joins TRBV29-1 to TRBJ2-7; 10 bases line up with TRBD2. The CDR3 sequence is 14 residues long. Germline CDR1 SQVTM, CDR2 ANQGSEA. The CDR3 coding sequence is TGCAGGCCCCCGGGACTAGCGTTCTCCTACGAGCAGTACTTC. Its protein product is CRPPGLAFSYEQYF.

DNA for the CDR3: TGTGCCAGTAGTATAAAGAGGCAGGGCCGGACTGAAGCTTTCTTT. Its protein product is CASSIKRQGRTEAFF. The V call is TRBV19, the J call TRBJ1-1; TRBD1 is a possible D gene (5 bases). The germline gives CDR1 LNHDA, CDR2 SQIVND (reference sequence). The CDR3 length is 15 residues. Trimming shortened V by 2 bases and J by 5 bases, and 15 bases separated the two germline ends.

The genes are TRBV7-8 and TRBJ2-3; maybe TRBD2 (6 bases). The CDR3 sequence is 16 residues long. Looked up from germline, CDR1 is SGHVS and CDR2 is FQNEAQ. V was pared by 3 bases and J by 5 bases, with 18 bases between. CDR3 in DNA: TGTGCCAGCAGCTTGGGGAGGTTACTAGCCAGAGATACGCAGTATTTT. It yields the protein CASSLGRLLARDTQYF.